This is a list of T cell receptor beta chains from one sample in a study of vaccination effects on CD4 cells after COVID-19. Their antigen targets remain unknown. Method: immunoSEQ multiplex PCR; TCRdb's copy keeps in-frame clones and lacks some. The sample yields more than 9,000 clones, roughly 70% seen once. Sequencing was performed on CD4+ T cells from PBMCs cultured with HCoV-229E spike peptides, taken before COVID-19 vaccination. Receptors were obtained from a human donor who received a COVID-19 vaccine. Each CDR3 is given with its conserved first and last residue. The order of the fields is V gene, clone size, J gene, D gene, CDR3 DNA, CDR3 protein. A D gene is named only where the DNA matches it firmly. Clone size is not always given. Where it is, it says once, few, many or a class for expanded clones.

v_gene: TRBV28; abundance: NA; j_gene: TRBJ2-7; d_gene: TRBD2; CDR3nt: TGTGCCAGCAGTTCACCGGGACTAGCGGGAGCATACGAGCAGTACTTC; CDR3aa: CASSSPGLAGAYEQYF
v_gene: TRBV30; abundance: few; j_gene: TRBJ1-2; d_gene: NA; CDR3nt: TGTGCCTGGAGTGTCGCAGGCTATGGCTACACCTTC; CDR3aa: CAWSVAGYGYTF
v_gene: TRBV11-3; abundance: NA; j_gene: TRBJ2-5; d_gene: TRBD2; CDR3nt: TGTGCCAGCAGCTTAGGACTAGCGGGACCTGAGACCCAGTACTTC; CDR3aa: CASSLGLAGPETQYF
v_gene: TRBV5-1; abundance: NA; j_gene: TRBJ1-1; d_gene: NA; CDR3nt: TGCGCCAGCAGCCCGGGACACCAAAACACTGAAGCTTTCTTT; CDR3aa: CASSPGHQNTEAFF
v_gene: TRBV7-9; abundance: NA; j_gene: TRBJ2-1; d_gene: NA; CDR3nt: TGTGCCAGCAGCTTAGGGATCGGGACTCAAACTTACAATGAGCAGTTCTTC; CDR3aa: CASSLGIGTQTYNEQFF
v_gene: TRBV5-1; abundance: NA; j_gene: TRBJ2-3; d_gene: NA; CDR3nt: TGCGCCAGCAGCTTGGAGGGCGCCACAGATACGCAGTATTTT; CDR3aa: CASSLEGATDTQYF
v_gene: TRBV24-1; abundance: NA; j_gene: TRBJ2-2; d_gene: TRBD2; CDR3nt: TGTGCCACCAGTGACCCTACTAGCGGGAATTATATCGGGGAGCTGTTTTTT; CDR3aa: CATSDPTSGNYIGELFF
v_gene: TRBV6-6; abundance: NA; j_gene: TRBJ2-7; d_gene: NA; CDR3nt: TGTGCCAGCAGTTACGAGGTTAGCGTGGCTACCGAGCAGTACTTC; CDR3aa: CASSYEVSVATEQYF
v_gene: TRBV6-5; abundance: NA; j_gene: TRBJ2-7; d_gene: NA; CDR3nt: TGTGCCAGCATCGACCCCTCCCAGTCCTACGAGCAGTACTTC; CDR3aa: CASIDPSQSYEQYF
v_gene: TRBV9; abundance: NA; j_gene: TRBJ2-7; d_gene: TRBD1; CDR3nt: TGTGCCAGCAGCGAGGGGACAGGGTCCTACGAGCAGTACTTC; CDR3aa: CASSEGTGSYEQYF
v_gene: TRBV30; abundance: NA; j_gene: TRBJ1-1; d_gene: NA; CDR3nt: TGTGCCTGGAGGATCGGAGGTCTAGCTTTCTTT; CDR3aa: CAWRIGGLAFF
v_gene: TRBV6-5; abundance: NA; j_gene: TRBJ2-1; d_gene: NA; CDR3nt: TGTGCCAGCAGAACTGGGGATTCGACTCAGTTCTTC; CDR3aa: CASRTGDSTQFF
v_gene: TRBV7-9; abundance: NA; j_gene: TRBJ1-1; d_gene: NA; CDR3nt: TGTGCCAGCAGCTTAGTCCGGGGGTTAAGTGCTGAAGCTTTCTTT; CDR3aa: CASSLVRGLSAEAFF
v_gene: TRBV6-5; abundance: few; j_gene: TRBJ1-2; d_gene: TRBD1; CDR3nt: TGTGCCAGCCGAGACAGGGGAGGAAGCTATGGCTACACCTTC; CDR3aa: CASRDRGGSYGYTF
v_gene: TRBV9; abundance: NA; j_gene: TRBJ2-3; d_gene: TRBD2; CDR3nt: TGTGCCAGCAGCTCGGGGACTAGCGGGACAGATACGCAGTATTTT; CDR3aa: CASSSGTSGTDTQYF
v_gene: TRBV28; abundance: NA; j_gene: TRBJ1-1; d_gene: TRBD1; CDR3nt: TGTGCCAGCAGTTTTGGGACAGGGTGGGGTATGAACACTGAAGCTTTCTTT; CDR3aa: CASSFGTGWGMNTEAFF
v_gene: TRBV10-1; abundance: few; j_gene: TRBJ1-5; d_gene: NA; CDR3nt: TGCGCCAGCAGGGTCGGTTATCAGCCCCAGCATTTT; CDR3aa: CASRVGYQPQHF
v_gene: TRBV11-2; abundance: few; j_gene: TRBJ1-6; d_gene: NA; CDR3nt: TGTGCCAGCAGCCCCCCTGGTTCACCCCTCCACTTT; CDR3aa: CASSPPGSPLHF
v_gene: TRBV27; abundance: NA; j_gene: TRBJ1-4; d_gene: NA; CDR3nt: TGTGCCAGCAGTTTATACAACCCCCGGGCTAATGAAAAACTGTTTTTT; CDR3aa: CASSLYNPRANEKLFF
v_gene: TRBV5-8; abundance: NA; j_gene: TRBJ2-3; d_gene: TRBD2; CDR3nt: TGTGCCAGCAGCATCCCGGGACTAGGCTCCGGAGATACGCAGTATTTT; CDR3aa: CASSIPGLGSGDTQYF
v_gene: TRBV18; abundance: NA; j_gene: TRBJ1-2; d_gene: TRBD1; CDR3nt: TGTGCCAGCTCACACGGGACAGATTATGGCTACACCTTC; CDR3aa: CASSHGTDYGYTF
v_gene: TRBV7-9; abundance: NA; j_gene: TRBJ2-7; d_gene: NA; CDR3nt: TGTGCCAGCAGCGCCTGGCAGGTCCTGGCCTACGAGCAGTACTTC; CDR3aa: CASSAWQVLAYEQYF
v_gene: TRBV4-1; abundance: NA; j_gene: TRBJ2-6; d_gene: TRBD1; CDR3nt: TGCGCCAGTCAACCAGGGGGCGCTGGGGCCAACGTCCTGACTTTC; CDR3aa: CASQPGGAGANVLTF
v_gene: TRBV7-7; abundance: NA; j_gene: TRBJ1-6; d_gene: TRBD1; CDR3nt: TGTGCTAGCACCCAACCGGGACAGGGTCCCAGCTCCTATAATTCACCCCTCCACTTT; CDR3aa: CASTQPGQGPSSYNSPLHF
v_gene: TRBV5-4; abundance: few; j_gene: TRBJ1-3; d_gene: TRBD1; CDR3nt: TGTGCCAGCAGCTTGGGGGGACAGTTTGCCTCTGGAAACACCATATATTTT; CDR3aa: CASSLGGQFASGNTIYF
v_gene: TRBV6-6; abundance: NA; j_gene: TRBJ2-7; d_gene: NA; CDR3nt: TGTGCCAGCAACCAGGGACGGACCTACGAGCAGTACTTC; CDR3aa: CASNQGRTYEQYF
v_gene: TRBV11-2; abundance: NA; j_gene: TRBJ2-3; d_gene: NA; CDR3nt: TGTGCCAGCAGCTTATTGGCGGACTCGCAGTATTTT; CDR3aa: CASSLLADSQYF
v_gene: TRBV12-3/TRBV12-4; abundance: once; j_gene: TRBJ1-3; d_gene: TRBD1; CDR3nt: TGTGCCAGCAGTGGGACAGCGGAAAACACCATATATTTT; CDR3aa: CASSGTAENTIYF
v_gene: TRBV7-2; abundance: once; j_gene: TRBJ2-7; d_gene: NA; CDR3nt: TGTGCCAGCAGCTTAGGTCCACCTGCGGGGGAGCAGTACTTC; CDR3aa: CASSLGPPAGEQYF